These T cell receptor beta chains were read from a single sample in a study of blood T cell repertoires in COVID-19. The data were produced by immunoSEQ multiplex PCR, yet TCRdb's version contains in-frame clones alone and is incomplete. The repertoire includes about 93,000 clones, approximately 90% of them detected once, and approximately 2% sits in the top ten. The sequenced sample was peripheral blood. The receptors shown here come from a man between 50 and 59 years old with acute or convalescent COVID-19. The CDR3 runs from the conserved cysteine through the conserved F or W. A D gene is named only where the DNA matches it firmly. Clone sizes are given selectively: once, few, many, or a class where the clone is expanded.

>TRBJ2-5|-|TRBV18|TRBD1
CASSKGQGETQYF
TGTGCCAGCTCGAAGGGACAGGGGGAGACCCAGTACTTC
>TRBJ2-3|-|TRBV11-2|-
CASSPGGAAHTDTQYF
TGTGCCAGCAGCCCAGGCGGGGCGGCCCACACAGATACGCAGTATTTT
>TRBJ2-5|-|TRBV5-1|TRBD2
CASRPSGDNQETQYF
TGCGCCAGCAGGCCTAGCGGGGATAACCAAGAGACCCAGTACTTC
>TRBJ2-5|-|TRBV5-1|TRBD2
CASSSGGFQETQYF
TGCGCCAGCAGCTCCGGGGGGTTCCAAGAGACCCAGTACTTC
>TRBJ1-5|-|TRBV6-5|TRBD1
CASSRDRGSSQPQHF
TGTGCCAGCAGCAGGGACAGGGGGTCCTCTCAGCCCCAGCATTTT
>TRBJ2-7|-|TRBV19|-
CASNPGGTYEQYF
TGTGCCAGTAACCCTGGCGGAACCTACGAGCAGTACTTC
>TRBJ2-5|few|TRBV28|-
CASSLSSWGPKTQYF
TGTGCCAGCAGTTTAAGTAGCTGGGGCCCGAAGACCCAGTACTTC
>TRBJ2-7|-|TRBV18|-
CASSPAGTSSEQYF
TGTGCCAGCTCACCAGCCGGGACAAGCTCCGAGCAGTACTTC
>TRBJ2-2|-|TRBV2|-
CASSELSGNTGELFF
TGTGCCAGCAGTGAATTGTCCGGGAACACCGGGGAGCTGTTTTTT
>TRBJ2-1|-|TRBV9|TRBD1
CASSGRTGQGAYNEQFF
TGTGCCAGCAGCGGAAGAACCGGACAGGGGGCCTACAATGAGCAGTTCTTC
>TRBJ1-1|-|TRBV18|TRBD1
CASSPQQGEGTEAFF
TGTGCCAGCTCACCGCAACAGGGGGAGGGAACTGAAGCTTTCTTT
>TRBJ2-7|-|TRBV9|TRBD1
CASSPGWDRGTYEQYF
TGTGCCAGCAGCCCAGGTTGGGACAGGGGGACCTACGAGCAGTACTTC
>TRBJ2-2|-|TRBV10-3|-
CAISGGGGNTGELFF
TGTGCCATCAGTGGGGGAGGCGGGAACACCGGGGAGCTGTTTTTT
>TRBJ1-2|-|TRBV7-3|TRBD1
CASSSGTGDYGYTF
TGTGCCAGCAGCTCAGGGACAGGGGACTATGGCTACACCTTC
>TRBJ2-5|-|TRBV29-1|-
CSAKTSSQETQYF
TGCAGCGCGAAGACATCCTCACAAGAGACCCAGTACTTC
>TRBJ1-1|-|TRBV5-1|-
CASSLAMGLRTEAFF
TGCGCCAGCAGCTTGGCGATGGGACTCAGGACTGAAGCTTTCTTT
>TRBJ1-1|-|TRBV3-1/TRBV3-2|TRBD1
CASSPTGQGNTEAFF
TGTGCCAGCAGCCCAACGGGACAGGGGAACACTGAAGCTTTCTTT
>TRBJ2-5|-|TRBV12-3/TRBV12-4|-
CASSLSGFGTQYF
TGTGCCAGCAGTTTATCGGGTTTCGGGACCCAGTACTTC
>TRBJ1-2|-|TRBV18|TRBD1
CASSRSGTGSGSYGYTF
TGTGCCAGCTCACGATCCGGGACAGGGAGCGGCAGCTATGGCTACACCTTC
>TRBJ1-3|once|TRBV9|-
CASSRQDSGNTIYF
TGTGCCAGCAGCCGACAAGACTCTGGAAACACCATATATTTT
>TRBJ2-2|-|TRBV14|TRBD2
CASSQETPSGGSLRTGELFF
TGTGCCAGCAGCCAAGAGACCCCTAGCGGGGGTAGTTTACGCACCGGGGAGCTGTTTTTT
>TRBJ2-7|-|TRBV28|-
CASSPLGGSYEQYF
TGTGCCAGCAGTCCCCTCGGCGGTTCGTACGAGCAGTACTTC
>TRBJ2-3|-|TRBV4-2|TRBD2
CASSLWWTRVNQKLLTDTQYF
TGTGCCAGCAGCCTCTGGTGGACTAGGGTAAACCAGAAACTGCTCACAGATACGCAGTATTTT
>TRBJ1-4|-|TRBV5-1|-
CASSRTENNEKLFF
TGCGCCAGCAGCCGGACAGAAAATAATGAAAAACTGTTTTTT
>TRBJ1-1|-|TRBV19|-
CASSQGPENTEAFF
TGTGCCAGTAGTCAGGGGCCCGAGAACACTGAAGCTTTCTTT
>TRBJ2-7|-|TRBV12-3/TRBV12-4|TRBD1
CASGTGDTYEQYF
TGTGCCAGCGGGACAGGGGACACCTACGAGCAGTACTTC
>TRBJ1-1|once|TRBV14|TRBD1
CASSRGTGEAFF
TGTGCCAGCAGTCGGGGGACAGGGGAAGCTTTCTTT
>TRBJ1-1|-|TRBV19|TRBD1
CASNNREGAGSTEAFF
TGTGCCAGTAATAATCGTGAGGGGGCTGGAAGCACTGAAGCTTTCTTT
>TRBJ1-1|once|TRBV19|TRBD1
CASSPQGRTTEAFF
TGTGCCAGTAGTCCACAGGGGAGGACCACTGAAGCTTTCTTT
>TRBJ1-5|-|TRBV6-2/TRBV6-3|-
CASSYVGNQPQHF
TGTGCCAGCAGTTATGTAGGCAATCAGCCCCAGCATTTT
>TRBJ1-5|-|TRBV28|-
CASRGTLSNQPQHF
TGTGCCAGCAGGGGGACACTTAGCAATCAGCCCCAGCATTTT
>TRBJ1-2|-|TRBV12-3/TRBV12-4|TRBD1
CASSLGTGHGYTF
TGTGCCAGCAGCCTTGGGACAGGGCACGGCTACACCTTC
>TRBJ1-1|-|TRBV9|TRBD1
CASSLIQGVNTEAFF
TGTGCCAGCAGCTTAATCCAGGGGGTGAACACTGAAGCTTTCTTT
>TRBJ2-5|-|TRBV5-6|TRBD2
CASSLISGAVEQETQYF
TGTGCCAGCAGCTTAATTAGCGGGGCGGTGGAGCAAGAGACCCAGTACTTC
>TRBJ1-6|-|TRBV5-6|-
CASSLGTARGSNSPLHF
TGTGCCAGCAGCTTGGGAACCGCTAGAGGATCGAATTCACCCCTCCACTTT
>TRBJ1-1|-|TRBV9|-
CASSVDVSGEAFF
TGTGCCAGCAGCGTAGACGTTTCGGGTGAAGCTTTCTTT
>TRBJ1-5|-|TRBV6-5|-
CASRPRTVDDQPQHF
TGTGCCAGCAGACCCCGGACAGTAGATGATCAGCCCCAGCATTTT
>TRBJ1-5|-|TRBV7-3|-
CAGPPGVPNQPQHF
TGTGCCGGTCCTCCAGGGGTTCCAAATCAGCCCCAGCATTTT
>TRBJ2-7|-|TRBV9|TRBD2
CASSPGLAGDEQYF
TGTGCCAGCAGCCCTGGACTAGCGGGAGACGAGCAGTACTTC
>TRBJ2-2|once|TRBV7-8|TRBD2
CASSSKGLAGEDTGELFF
TGTGCCAGCAGCTCTAAAGGTCTAGCGGGGGAGGACACCGGGGAGCTGTTTTTT
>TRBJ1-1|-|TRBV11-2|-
CASSETRLAGTEAFF
TGTGCCAGCAGCGAAACTCGGTTGGCCGGGACTGAAGCTTTCTTT
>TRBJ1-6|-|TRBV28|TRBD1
CASSLGQAVPNSPLHF
TGTGCCAGCAGTCTCGGACAGGCCGTACCCAATTCACCCCTCCACTTT
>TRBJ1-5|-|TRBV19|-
CASSIGGTKAQPQHF
TGTGCCAGTAGTATAGGAGGGACAAAAGCTCAGCCCCAGCATTTT
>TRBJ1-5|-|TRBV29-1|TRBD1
CSVVEGTGVNQPQHF
TGCAGCGTTGTGGAGGGGACAGGGGTGAATCAGCCCCAGCATTTT
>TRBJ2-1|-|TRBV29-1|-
CSVLRDRDNEQFF
TGCAGCGTCCTCCGGGATCGGGACAATGAGCAGTTCTTC
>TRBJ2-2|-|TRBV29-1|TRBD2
CSVTRTSGYDTGELFF
TGCAGCGTTACCCGGACTAGCGGGTACGACACCGGGGAGCTGTTTTTT
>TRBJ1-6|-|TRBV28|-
CASSPGSPLHF
TGTGCCAGCAGTCCCGGTTCACCCCTCCACTTT
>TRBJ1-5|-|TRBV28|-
CASSRVSGGRSTYQPQHF
TGTGCCAGCAGTAGGGTGAGCGGGGGGCGCTCCACCTATCAGCCCCAGCATTTT
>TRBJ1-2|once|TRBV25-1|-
CASSESLRDLHYGYTF
TGTGCCAGCAGTGAAAGTTTGAGGGATCTTCACTATGGCTACACCTTC